The next 31 T cell receptor beta chains were all read from a single sample in a study of blood T cells in healthy people across ages. A second PCR, run for about 6 to 11 cycles, used a sample-barcoded 5' primer plus a J-beta primer mix. Using its own MiXCR run on the 5' RACE reads, TCRdb lists one record per CDR3 protein. Of about 1.5 million distinct CDR3 sequences in the sample, 42% were seen once. Sequencing was carried out using blood. These receptors were obtained from a woman between 18 and 29 years old in good health.

CDR3: CAWSVRSGIKTSTDTQYF. CDR3 DNA sequence: TGTGCCTGGAGTGTACGGAGCGGGATAAAAACTAGCACAGATACGCAGTATTTT. The V call is TRBV30, the J call TRBJ2-3; the match to TRBD2 covers 7 bases. The V gene's germline CDR1 is GTSNPN and CDR2 SVGIG (reference sequence). The CDR3 totals 18 residues. The trim removed 0 bases at V and 0 bases at J, leaving 12 bases unmatched.

DNA for the CDR3: TGCGCCAGCAGCCAAGATTTGACAGAACCCATCCTCTCTGGAAACACCATATATTTT. It yields the protein CASSQDLTEPILSGNTIYF. The chain employs TRBV4-3 and TRBJ1-3; possible D gene TRBD1, 5 bases. Deletions cut 0 bases from V and 0 bases from J, with 18 bases between. The CDR3 contains 19 residues. Germline-derived CDR1 and CDR2 are LGHNA and YSLEER.

This clonotype was detected once. A read error may account for a junction end that differs from germline. This chain uses TRBV7-8 with TRBJ1-5; D is unresolved. Germline CDR1 is SGHVS and CDR2 is FQNEAQ. CDR3 length equals 15 residues. The CDR3 here is CASSTRRTNNRPQHF. The CDR3 DNA is TGTGCCAGCAGCACCAGGCGTACCAACAATCGGCCCCAGCATTTT.

This clonotype showed up many times. V is TRBV29-1 and J is TRBJ2-5, with D unresolved. Germline V gives CDR1 SQVTM, CDR2 ANQGSEA. CDR3 size: 12 residues. The V gene lost 7 bases and the J gene lost 0 bases, with 9 bases spanning the gap. The CDR3 sequence is CSGRTNQETQYF. The CDR3 DNA reads as TGCAGCGGTAGGACGAACCAAGAGACCCAGTACTTC.

The V and J genes are TRBV7-9 and TRBJ2-1; the match to TRBD1 covers 7 bases. V shed 5 bases and J 13 bases; nucleotides not matched to a gene: 14. The CDR3 totals 14 residues. Germline assignment: CDR1 SEHNR and CDR2 FQNEAQ (reference sequence). CDR3 protein: CASSTGQTRETQFF. CDR3 coding DNA: TGTGCCAGCAGCACGGGACAGACACGTGAGACCCAGTTCTTC.

This chain links TRBV29-1 with TRBJ2-4; TRBD1 matches 8 bases. The CDR3 loop spans 17 amino acids. V shed 8 bases and J 0 bases; nucleotides not matched to a gene: 15. The germline V gene encodes CDR1 SQVTM and CDR2 ANQGSEA. The CDR3 is CSTGTGDDIIAKNIQYF. CDR3 sequence (DNA): TGCAGCACCGGGACAGGAGATGATATTATAGCCAAAAACATTCAGTACTTC.

This clonotype showed up just a few times. The rearrangement links TRBV4-1 to TRBJ1-1; no clear D gene. The CDR3 loop spans 13 amino acids. The V gene's germline CDR1 is MGHRA and CDR2 YSYEKL. V was shortened by 3 bases and J by 0 bases, with 5 bases between the two germline ends. The CDR3 DNA follows: TGCGCCAGCAGCCATAGAGTGAACACTGAAGCTTTCTTT. The encoded protein is CASSHRVNTEAFF.

The gene calls are TRBV7-2 and TRBJ2-1; tentatively, D is TRBD2 (7 bases). V lost 2 bases and J lost 5, with 25 bases in between. Per germline, CDR1 SGHTA and CDR2 FQGNSA. The CDR3 runs 19 residues. The CDR3 reads CASSLYGGGYTGLHNEQFF. The DNA of the CDR3 is TGTGCCAGCAGCTTATATGGGGGGGGGTACACAGGGCTCCACAATGAGCAGTTCTTC.

The chain has TRBV12-3 or TRBV12-4 and TRBJ2-2; D is undetermined. V was shortened by 1 base and J by 1 base, with 7 bases between the two germline ends. The CDR3 length is 15 residues. The CDR3 is CASSLGPENTGELFF. The CDR3 DNA is TGTGCCAGCAGTTTAGGTCCAGAGAACACCGGGGAGCTGTTTTTT.

This clonotype was seen a handful of times. V is TRBV9 and J is TRBJ1-3; TRBD1 might be the D (6 bases). V was pared by 4 bases and J by 0 bases, with 17 bases between. This CDR3 is 17 amino acids long. Germline V CDR1 and CDR2: SGDLS, YYNGEE. CDR3 protein: CASSPKTGESSGNTIYF. The CDR3 nucleotides are TGTGCCAGCAGCCCAAAGACAGGCGAAAGCTCTGGAAACACCATATATTTT.

This clonotype occurred a few times. The chain couples TRBV7-2 to TRBJ2-2; perhaps TRBD2 as D (6 bases). CDR1 and CDR2 (germline): SGHTA, FQGNSA. This CDR3 is built from 15 residues. The V and J ends lost 1 base and 4 bases respectively, with 10 bases between them. Here the CDR3 DNA reads TGTGCCAGCAGCTTAGGGATTAGCGGCACCGGGGAGCTGTTTTTT. Protein sequence: CASSLGISGTGELFF.

V gene TRBV7-2 combines with J gene TRBJ1-2; D ambiguous. Trimming took 1 base from V and 4 from J, leaving 7 bases between them. Germline CDR1 and CDR2: SGHTA and FQGNSA. The CDR3 has 13 residues. The CDR3 region has the DNA TGTGCCAGCAGCTTAGGGGCCCCCTATGGCTACACCTTC. This sequence encodes CASSLGAPYGYTF.

The table lists this clonotype with a few counts. The chain joins TRBV7-3 to TRBJ2-3; 10 bases line up with TRBD1. V gave up 5 bases and J gave up 6 bases; unmatched junction bases: 8. Germline CDR1 SGHTA, CDR2 FQGTGA. The length of the CDR3 is 15 residues. CDR3 protein: CASSQPTGGMDTQYF. CDR3 DNA: TGTGCCAGCAGCCAACCGACAGGGGGCATGGATACGCAGTATTTT.

Turning to this clonotype: Compared with germline, one end of the junction differs, possibly owing to a read error. The chain links TRBV20-1 to TRBJ2-1; possible D gene TRBD1, 5 bases. There are 14 residues in the CDR3. Germline CDR1 is DFQATT and CDR2 is SNEGSKA (reference sequence). The CDR3 DNA reads TGCAGTTCTAGATACAGGAGCTCCTACAATGAGCAGTTCTTC. Translation gives CSSRYRSSYNEQFF.

The chain combines TRBV6-2 or TRBV6-3 with TRBJ2-5; D is unresolved. CDR1 MNHEY and CDR2 SVGEGT come from the germline V gene. This CDR3 has 12 amino acids. V lost 7 bases and J 11 bases, leaving 17 bases between the germline ends. Written as DNA, the CDR3 is TGTGCCAGCACCCTTCCGGGCAATGAGCAGTACTTC. As protein: CASTLPGNEQYF.

The CDR3 spells CASSPREWGPNYGYTF. Here the CDR3 DNA reads TGTGCCAGCAGCCCACGGGAATGGGGCCCCAACTATGGCTACACCTTC. The chain couples TRBV3-1 to TRBJ1-2; weak D call: TRBD1 (5 bases). With 4 bases removed from V and 2 bases from J, the gap between germline ends came to 17 bases. The CDR3 is 16 amino acids. Germline CDR1 and CDR2: LGHDT and YNNKEL (reference sequence).

V usage is TRBV6-5 and J usage is TRBJ2-2; TRBD2 matches at 10 bases. There are 15 residues in the CDR3. CDR1 is MNHEY and CDR2 is SVGAGI in the germline V gene. J lost 5 bases, V lost 6 bases, and 6 bases had no gene match. The DNA for the CDR3 is TGTGCCAGCAGCCGAGCTAGCGGGAGAACCGGGGAGCTGTTTTTT. Its protein is CASSRASGRTGELFF.

The V and J genes are TRBV7-2 and TRBJ1-2; D remains ambiguous. The V gene's germline CDR1 is SGHTA and CDR2 FQGNSA. This CDR3 region has 14 residues. V was clipped by 0 bases and J by 4 bases, with 9 bases between them. CDR3 coding DNA: TGTGCCAGCAGCTTAGCGGCAGAGATCTATGGCTACACCTTC. It specifies CASSLAAEIYGYTF.

CDR3 in amino acids: CASRVGFRSSYNEQYF. For the CDR3, the DNA is TGCGCCAGCAGGGTAGGGTTCCGTAGCTCCTACAATGAGCAGTACTTC. This chain connects TRBV5-1 to TRBJ2-1; unclear D gene. The DNA end is a closer match to TRBJ2-7, so the J assignment may be wrong. The CDR3 totals 16 residues. Germline V lookup: CDR1 SGHRS, CDR2 YFSETQ.

This clonotype appeared a single time. Given a much more abundant clone one base away, this may be a read error. The chain couples TRBV6-5 to TRBJ2-7, with TRBD1 identical over 9 bases. Germline values: CDR1 MNHEY, CDR2 SVGAGI. The trim removed 5 bases at V and 4 bases at J, leaving 6 bases unmatched. The CDR3 covers 14 residues. In DNA, the CDR3 is TGTGCCAGCAGTGTACAGGGGGCAGTTTACGAGCAGTACTTC. It translates to CASSVQGAVYEQYF.

The chain couples TRBV29-1 to TRBJ2-5, with 8 positions matching TRBD2. Looked up from germline, CDR1 is SQVTM and CDR2 is ANQGSEA. The CDR3 runs to 12 residues. V was clipped by 6 bases and J by 11 bases; unmatched bases: 11. The CDR3 is CSVAGVPNEQYF. DNA of the CDR3: TGCAGCGTAGCGGGAGTACCCAATGAGCAGTACTTC. Together with reference TRBV29-1 and TRBJ2-5, the CDR3 gives the full variable domain: SAVISQKPSRDICQRGTSLTIQCQVDSQVTMMFWYRQQPGQSLTLIATANQGSEATYESGFVIDKFPISRPNLTFSTLTVSNMSPEDSSIYLCSVAGVPNEQYFGPGTRLLVL.

This clonotype was seen only a few times. V gene TRBV9 combines with J gene TRBJ2-1, with 8 bases that match TRBD1. V lost 3 bases, J lost 7 bases, and 3 bases stayed unmatched. There are 13 residues in the CDR3. In germline, CDR1 is SGDLS, CDR2 YYNGEE. CDR3 loop: CASSGRDRNEQFF. CDR3 DNA: TGTGCCAGCAGCGGCCGGGACAGGAATGAGCAGTTCTTC.

V is TRBV20-1 and J is TRBJ1-2, with TRBD1 as a possible D gene (6 bases). The CDR3 totals 10 residues. The germline V and J ends were trimmed by 5 bases and 5 bases, with 6 bases remaining between them. CDR1 is DFQATT and CDR2 is SNEGSKA in the germline V gene (reference sequence). For the CDR3, the DNA is TGCAGTGCTGGACAGTATGGCTACACCTTC. It specifies CSAGQYGYTF.

This clonotype appeared a few times. V usage is TRBV20-1 and J usage is TRBJ1-1; D may be TRBD1 (6 bases). V lost 0 bases to trimming and J lost 4 bases, with 18 bases between them. CDR3 length: 16 amino acids. Germline-derived CDR1 and CDR2 are DFQATT and SNEGSKA (reference sequence). CDR3 sequence reads: CSARDRTRGSGTEAFF. The CDR3 bases are TGCAGTGCTAGAGATAGGACCAGGGGAAGCGGCACTGAAGCTTTCTTT.

The chain joins TRBV4-3 to TRBJ1-5; 8 bases align to TRBD1. The CDR3 runs to 16 residues. V shed 4 bases, J shed 4 bases, and the junction held 9 bases outside the gene matches. Germline V gene lookup returns CDR1 LGHNA and CDR2 YSLEER. The CDR3 DNA is TGCGCCAGCAGCCGATCGGACAGGGACCCTAATCAGCCCCAGCATTTT. Amino acid sequence: CASSRSDRDPNQPQHF.

The V call is TRBV29-1, the J call TRBJ2-2; the D gene could be TRBD1 or TRBD2 (6 bases each). CDR3 length equals 13 residues. Germline loops: CDR1 SQVTM, CDR2 ANQGSEA. CDR3 DNA: TGCAGTGCGGGACAACTTAACACCGGGGAGCTGTTTTTT. This gives the protein CSAGQLNTGELFF.

This clonotype was detected only once. The rearrangement joins TRBV7-9 to TRBJ2-7; 14 positions agree with TRBD2. The CDR3 covers 16 residues. J gave up 2 bases and V 4 bases, and 4 bases lay outside the gene matches. The germline V gene has CDR1 SEHNR and CDR2 FQNEAQ (reference sequence). The CDR3 DNA sequence: TGTGCCAGCAGCTCGGGACTAGCGGGAGATCCCTACGAGCAGTACTTC. This translates into CASSSGLAGDPYEQYF.

The chain carries TRBV4-1 and TRBJ1-2; 7 bases align to TRBD1. Trimming at V came to 1 base and at J to 3 bases, leaving 17 bases not matched to a gene. CDR1 and CDR2 (germline): MGHRA, YSYEKL. CDR3 length equals 19 residues. The CDR3 is CASSQVGRHKGGQDYGYTF. The DNA of the CDR3 is TGCGCCAGCAGCCAAGTCGGGAGACATAAAGGGGGCCAGGACTATGGCTACACCTTC.

This chain joins TRBV27 and TRBJ2-1; D gene ambiguous. The germline V and J ends were trimmed by 5 bases and 10 bases, with 21 bases remaining between them. Germline V gene data show CDR1 as MNHEY and CDR2 as SMNVEV (reference sequence). CDR3 size: 15 residues. The CDR3, as DNA: TGTGCCAGCAGTCTACCCCCGTCTATTCTCCGCGAGCAGTTCTTC. Translated: CASSLPPSILREQFF.

The V call is TRBV14, the J call TRBJ2-1; a possible D gene is TRBD2 (5 bases). The assigned J gene may be wrong: the sequence end matches TRBJ2-7 better. This CDR3 has 18 residues. Germline assignment: CDR1 SGHDN and CDR2 FVKESK. The CDR3: CASSQVGSRHHSYNEQYF. The CDR3 nucleotides read TGTGCCAGCAGCCAAGTGGGGAGCCGTCATCATTCCTACAATGAGCAGTACTTC.

The chain links TRBV24-1 to TRBJ2-3, with 7 bases that match TRBD2. This CDR3 is built from 16 residues. Germline trimming cut 5 bases from V and 2 bases from J; bases unmatched to any gene: 9. Germline assignment: CDR1 KGHDR and CDR2 SFDVKD. The CDR3 bases are TGTGCCACCAGTGTTGCATCAGCGGGGCTCACAGATACGCAGTATTTT. It encodes CATSVASAGLTDTQYF.